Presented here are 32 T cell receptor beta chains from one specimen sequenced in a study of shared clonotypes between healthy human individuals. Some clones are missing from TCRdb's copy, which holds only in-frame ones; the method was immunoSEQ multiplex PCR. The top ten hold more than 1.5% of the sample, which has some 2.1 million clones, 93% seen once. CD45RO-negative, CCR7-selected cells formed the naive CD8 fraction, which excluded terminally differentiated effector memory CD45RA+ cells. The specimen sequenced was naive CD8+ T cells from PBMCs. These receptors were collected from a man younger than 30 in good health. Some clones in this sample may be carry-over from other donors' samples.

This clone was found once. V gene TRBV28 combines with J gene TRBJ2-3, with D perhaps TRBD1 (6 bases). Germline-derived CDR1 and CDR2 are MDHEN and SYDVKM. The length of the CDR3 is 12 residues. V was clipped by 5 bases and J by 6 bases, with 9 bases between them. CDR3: CASSVQGDTQYF. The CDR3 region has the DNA TGTGCCAGCAGTGTACAGGGTGATACGCAGTATTTT.

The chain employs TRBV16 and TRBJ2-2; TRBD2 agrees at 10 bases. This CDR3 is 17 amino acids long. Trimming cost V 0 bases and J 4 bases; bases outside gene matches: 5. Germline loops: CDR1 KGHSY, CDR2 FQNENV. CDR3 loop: CASSQSLAGVITGELFF. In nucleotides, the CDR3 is TGTGCCAGCAGCCAATCGCTAGCGGGAGTGATCACCGGGGAGCTGTTTTTT.

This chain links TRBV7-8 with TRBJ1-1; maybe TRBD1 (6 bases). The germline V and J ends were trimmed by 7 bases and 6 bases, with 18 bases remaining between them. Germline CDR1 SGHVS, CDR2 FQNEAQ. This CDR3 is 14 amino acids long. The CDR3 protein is CASIPMGGASEAFF. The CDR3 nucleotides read TGTGCCAGCATCCCGATGGGGGGCGCCTCTGAAGCTTTCTTT.

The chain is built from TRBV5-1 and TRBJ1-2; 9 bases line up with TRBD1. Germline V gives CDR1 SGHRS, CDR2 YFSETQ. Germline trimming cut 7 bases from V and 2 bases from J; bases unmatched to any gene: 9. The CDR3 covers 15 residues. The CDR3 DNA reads TGCGCCAGCTCACCAACCGGGACAGGGAACTATGGCTACACCTTC. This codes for CASSPTGTGNYGYTF.

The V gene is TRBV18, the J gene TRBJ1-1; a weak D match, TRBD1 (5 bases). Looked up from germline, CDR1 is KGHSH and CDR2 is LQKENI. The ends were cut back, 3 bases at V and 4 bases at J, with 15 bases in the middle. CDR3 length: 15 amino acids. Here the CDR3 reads CASSPRKGEGTEAFF. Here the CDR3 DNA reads TGTGCCAGCTCACCCCGCAAAGGGGAGGGCACTGAAGCTTTCTTT.

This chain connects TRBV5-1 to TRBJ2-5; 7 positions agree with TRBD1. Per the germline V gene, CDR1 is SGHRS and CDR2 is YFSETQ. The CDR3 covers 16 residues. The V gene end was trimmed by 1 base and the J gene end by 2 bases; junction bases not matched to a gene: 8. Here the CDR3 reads CASSLYLSGGQETQYF. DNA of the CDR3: TGCGCCAGCAGCTTGTACTTGTCAGGGGGACAAGAGACCCAGTACTTC.

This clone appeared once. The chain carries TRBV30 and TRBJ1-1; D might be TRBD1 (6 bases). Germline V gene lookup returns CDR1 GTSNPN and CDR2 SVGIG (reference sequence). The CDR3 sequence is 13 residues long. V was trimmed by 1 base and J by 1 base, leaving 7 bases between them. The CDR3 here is CAWSEQGNTEAFF. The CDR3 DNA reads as TGTGCCTGGAGTGAACAGGGGAACACTGAAGCTTTCTTT. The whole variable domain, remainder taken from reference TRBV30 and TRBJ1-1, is SQTIHQWPATLVQPVGSPLSLECTVEGTSNPNLYWYRQAAGRGLQLLFYSVGIGQISSEVPQNLSASRPQDRQFILSSKKLLLSDSGFYLCAWSEQGNTEAFFGQGTRLTVV.

This CDR3 reads CASSYKPWMNTEAFF. Written as DNA, the CDR3 is TGTGCCAGCAGCTACAAGCCTTGGATGAACACTGAAGCTTTCTTT. The rearrangement joins TRBV6-5 to TRBJ1-1, with no clear D. The germline V and J ends were trimmed by 6 bases and 0 bases, with 14 bases remaining between them. The CDR3 covers 15 residues. Germline values: CDR1 MNHEY, CDR2 SVGAGI.

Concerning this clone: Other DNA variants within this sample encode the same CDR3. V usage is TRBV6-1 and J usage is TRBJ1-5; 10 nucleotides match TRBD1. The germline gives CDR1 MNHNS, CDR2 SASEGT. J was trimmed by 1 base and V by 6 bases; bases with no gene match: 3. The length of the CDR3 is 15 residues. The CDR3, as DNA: TGTGCCAGCAGCCGGGACAGGGGCAGCAATCAGCCCCAGCATTTT. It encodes CASSRDRGSNQPQHF.

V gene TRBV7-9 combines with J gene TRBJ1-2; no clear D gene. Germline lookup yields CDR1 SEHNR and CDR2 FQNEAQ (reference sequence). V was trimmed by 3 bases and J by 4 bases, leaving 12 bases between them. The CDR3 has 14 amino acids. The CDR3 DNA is TGTGCCAGCAGCTTTGCGGTCGGATCCTATGGCTACACCTTC. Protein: CASSFAVGSYGYTF. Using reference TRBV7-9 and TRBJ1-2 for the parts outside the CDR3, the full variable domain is DTGVSQNPRHKITKRGQNVTFRCDPISEHNRLYWYRQTLGQGPEFLTYFQNEAQLEKSRLLSDRFSAERPKGSFSTLEIQRTEQGDSAMYLCASSFAVGSYGYTFGSGTRLTVV.

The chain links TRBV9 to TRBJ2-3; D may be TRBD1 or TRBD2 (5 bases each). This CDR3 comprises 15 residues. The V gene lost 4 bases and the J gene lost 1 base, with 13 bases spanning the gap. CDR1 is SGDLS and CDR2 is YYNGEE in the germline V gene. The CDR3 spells CASSLGPRGTDTQYF. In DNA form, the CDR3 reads TGTGCCAGCAGCTTGGGACCCCGGGGCACAGATACGCAGTATTTT.

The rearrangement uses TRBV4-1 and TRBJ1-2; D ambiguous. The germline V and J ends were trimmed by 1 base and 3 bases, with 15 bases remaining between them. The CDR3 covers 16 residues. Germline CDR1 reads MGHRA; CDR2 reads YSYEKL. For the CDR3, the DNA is TGCGCCAGCAGCCAAGGGCCCGGCGTCCGGTACTATGGCTACACCTTC. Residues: CASSQGPGVRYYGYTF.

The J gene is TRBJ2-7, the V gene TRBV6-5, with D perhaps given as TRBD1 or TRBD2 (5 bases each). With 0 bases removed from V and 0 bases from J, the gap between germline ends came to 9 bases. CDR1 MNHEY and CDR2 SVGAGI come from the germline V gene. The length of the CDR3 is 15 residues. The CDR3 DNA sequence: TGTGCCAGCAGTTACTCGAATGGGGGCTCCTACGAGCAGTACTTC. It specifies CASSYSNGGSYEQYF.

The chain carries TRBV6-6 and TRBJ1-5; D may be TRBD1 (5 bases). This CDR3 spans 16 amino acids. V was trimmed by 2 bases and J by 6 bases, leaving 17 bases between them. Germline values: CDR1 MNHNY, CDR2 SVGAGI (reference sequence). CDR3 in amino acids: CASSYGARRVSQPQHF. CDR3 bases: TGTGCCAGCAGTTACGGGGCGCGGAGGGTGAGTCAGCCCCAGCATTTT.

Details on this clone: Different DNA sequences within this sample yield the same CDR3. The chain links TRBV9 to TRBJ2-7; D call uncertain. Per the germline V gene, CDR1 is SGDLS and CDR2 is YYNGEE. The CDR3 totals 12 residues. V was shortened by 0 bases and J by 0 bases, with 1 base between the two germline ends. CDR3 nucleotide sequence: TGTGCCAGCAGCGTAGGCTCCTACGAGCAGTACTTC. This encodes CASSVGSYEQYF. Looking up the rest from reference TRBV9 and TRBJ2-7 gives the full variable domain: DSGVTQTPKHLITATGQRVTLRCSPRSGDLSVYWYQQSLDQGLQFLIQYYNGEERAKGNILERFSAQQFPDLHSELNLSSLELGDSALYFCASSVGSYEQYFGPGTRLTVT.

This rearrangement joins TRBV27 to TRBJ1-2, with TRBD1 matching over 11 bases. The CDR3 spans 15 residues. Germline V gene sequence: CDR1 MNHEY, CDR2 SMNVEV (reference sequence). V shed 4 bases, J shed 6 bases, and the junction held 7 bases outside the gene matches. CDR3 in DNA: TGTGCCAGCAGTTGGGGGGGGACAGGGGGAAATGGCTACACCTTC. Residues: CASSWGGTGGNGYTF.

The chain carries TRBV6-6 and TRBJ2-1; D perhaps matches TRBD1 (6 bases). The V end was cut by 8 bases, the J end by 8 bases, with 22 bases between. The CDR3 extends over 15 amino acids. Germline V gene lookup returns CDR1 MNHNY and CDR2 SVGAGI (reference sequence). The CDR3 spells CASGPRGPQRHEQFF. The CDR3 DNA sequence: TGTGCCAGCGGGCCCAGGGGCCCCCAACGGCATGAGCAGTTCTTC.

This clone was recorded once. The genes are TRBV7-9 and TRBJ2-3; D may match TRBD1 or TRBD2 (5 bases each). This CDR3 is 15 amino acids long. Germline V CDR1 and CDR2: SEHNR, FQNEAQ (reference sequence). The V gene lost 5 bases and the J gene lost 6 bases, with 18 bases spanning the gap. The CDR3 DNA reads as TGTGCCAGCAGCCCCGAAGGAGTTTGGGGGGATACGCAGTATTTT. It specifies CASSPEGVWGDTQYF.

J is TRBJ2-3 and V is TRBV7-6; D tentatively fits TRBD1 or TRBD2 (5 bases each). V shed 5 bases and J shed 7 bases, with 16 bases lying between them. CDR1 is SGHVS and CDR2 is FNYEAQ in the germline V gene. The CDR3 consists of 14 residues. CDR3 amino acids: CASSRGDGPNTQYF. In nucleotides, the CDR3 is TGTGCCAGCAGCCGAGGGGACGGACCGAATACGCAGTATTTT.

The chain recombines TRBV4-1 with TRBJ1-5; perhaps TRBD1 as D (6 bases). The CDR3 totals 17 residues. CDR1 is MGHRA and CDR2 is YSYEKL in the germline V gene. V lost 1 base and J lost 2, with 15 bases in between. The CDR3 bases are TGCGCCAGCAGCCAAGTGAATTCTGGGGGCGGCAATCAGCCCCAGCATTTT. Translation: CASSQVNSGGGNQPQHF.

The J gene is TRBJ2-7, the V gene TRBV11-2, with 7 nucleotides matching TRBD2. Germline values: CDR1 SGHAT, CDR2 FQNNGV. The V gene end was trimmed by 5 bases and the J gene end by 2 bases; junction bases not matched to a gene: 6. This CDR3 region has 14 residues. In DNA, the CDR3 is TGTGCCAGCAGCACTCGACTAGCCCCCTACGAGCAGTACTTC. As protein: CASSTRLAPYEQYF. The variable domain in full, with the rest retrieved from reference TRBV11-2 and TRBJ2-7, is EAGVAQSPRYKIIEKRQSVAFWCNPISGHATLYWYQQILGQGPKLLIQFQNNGVVDDSQLPKDRFSAERLKGVDSTLKIQPAKLEDSAVYLCASSTRLAPYEQYFGPGTRLTVT.

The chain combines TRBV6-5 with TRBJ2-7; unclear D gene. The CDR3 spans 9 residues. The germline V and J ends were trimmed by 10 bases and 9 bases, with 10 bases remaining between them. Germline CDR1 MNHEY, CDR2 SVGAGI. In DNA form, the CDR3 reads TGTGCCACCTTGGTAGGGCAGTACTTC. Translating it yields CATLVGQYF.

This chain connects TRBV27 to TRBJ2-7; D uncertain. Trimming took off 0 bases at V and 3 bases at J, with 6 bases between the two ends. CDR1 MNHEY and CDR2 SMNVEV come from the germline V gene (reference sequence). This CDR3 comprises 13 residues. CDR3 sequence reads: CASSLSTDYEQYF. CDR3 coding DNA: TGTGCCAGCAGTTTATCTACAGACTACGAGCAGTACTTC.

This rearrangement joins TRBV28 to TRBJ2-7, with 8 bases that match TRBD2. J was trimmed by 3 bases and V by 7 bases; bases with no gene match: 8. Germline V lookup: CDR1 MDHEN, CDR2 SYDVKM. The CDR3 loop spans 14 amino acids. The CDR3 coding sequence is TGTGCCAGCACTACCGGACTAGCTGTCTACGAGCAGTACTTC. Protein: CASTTGLAVYEQYF.

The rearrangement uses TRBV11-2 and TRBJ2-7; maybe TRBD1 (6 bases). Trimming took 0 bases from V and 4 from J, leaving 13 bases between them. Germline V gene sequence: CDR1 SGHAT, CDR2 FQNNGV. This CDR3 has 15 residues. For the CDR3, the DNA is TGTGCCAGCAGCTTAGATCCCGGGACACAATACGAGCAGTACTTC. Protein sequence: CASSLDPGTQYEQYF.

The CDR3 DNA reads as TGTGCCAGCACCCAAATATGGAAGACAGACATGAACACTGAAGCTTTCTTT. Translated, it gives CASTQIWKTDMNTEAFF. The J gene is TRBJ1-1, the V gene TRBV28; tentatively, D is TRBD1 (5 bases). The V end was cut by 7 bases, the J end by 0 bases, with 21 bases between. The CDR3 consists of 17 residues. Germline V gene sequence: CDR1 MDHEN, CDR2 SYDVKM.

The CDR3: CASSSATSTDTQYF. DNA of the CDR3: TGTGCCAGCTCTAGCGCCACTAGCACAGATACGCAGTATTTT. V gene TRBV18 combines with J gene TRBJ2-3, with D maybe TRBD2 (5 bases). Per germline, CDR1 KGHSH and CDR2 LQKENI. V gave up 6 bases and J gave up 0 bases, with 10 bases separating them. CDR3 length: 14 residues.

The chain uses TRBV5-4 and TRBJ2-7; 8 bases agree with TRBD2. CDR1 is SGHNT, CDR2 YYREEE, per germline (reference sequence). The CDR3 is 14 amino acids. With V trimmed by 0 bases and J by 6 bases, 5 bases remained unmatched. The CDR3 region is CASSLGLAGPEQYF. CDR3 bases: TGTGCCAGCAGCTTGGGGCTAGCGGGTCCCGAGCAGTACTTC.

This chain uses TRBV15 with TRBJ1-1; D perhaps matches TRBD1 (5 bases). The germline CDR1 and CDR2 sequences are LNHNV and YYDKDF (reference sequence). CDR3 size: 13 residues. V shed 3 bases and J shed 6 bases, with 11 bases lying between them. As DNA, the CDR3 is TGTGCCACCAGCAGGACCGGAGGGGCTGAAGCTTTCTTT. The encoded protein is CATSRTGGAEAFF.

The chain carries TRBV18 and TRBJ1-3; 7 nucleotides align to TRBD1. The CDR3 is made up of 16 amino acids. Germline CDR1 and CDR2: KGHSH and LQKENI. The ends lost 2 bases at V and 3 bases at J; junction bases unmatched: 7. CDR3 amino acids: CASSPANRGVGNTIYF. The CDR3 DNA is TGTGCCAGCTCACCAGCAAACAGGGGAGTTGGAAACACCATATATTTT.

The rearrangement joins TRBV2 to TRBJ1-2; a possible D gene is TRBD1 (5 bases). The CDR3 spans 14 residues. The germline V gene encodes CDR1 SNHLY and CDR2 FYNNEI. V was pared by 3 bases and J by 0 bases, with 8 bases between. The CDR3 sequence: CASSEWDANYGYTF. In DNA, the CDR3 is TGTGCCAGCAGTGAGTGGGACGCTAACTATGGCTACACCTTC.

The CDR3 nucleotides are TGTGCCAGCAGCTTATACGACAGACACTCTGGAAACACCATATATTTT. Translation: CASSLYDRHSGNTIYF. The chain combines TRBV11-2 with TRBJ1-3; possibly TRBD1 for D (5 bases). Trimming pared 2 bases from V and 0 bases from J, leaving 11 bases between. In germline, CDR1 is SGHAT, CDR2 FQNNGV. The CDR3 has 16 residues.